This T cell receptor (beta chain) stems from a study of T cell repertoires in aging, cancer and after chemotherapy. A mixed TRB-A/B primer pool amplified rearranged TRB by multiplex touch-down PCR. TCRdb re-analysed the multiplex PCR reads in MiXCR, keeping a single row per CDR3 protein. The top ten hold 35% to 50% of the sample, which has some 5,000 distinct CDR3 sequences, 38% seen once. Findings and limits, study-wide: The repertoire data cannot show anything about immunological memory following chemotherapy.

Peripheral blood genomic DNA, not sorted cells or RNA, was the template. This clonotype is labeled medium-sized. The target antigen is unknown. This CDR3 contains 15 residues. Germline V gene sequence: CDR1 PRHDT, CDR2 FYEKMQ (reference sequence). Trimming took 3 bases from V and 7 from J; bases not matched to a gene: 1. The sample was blood. The chain carries TRBV13 and TRBJ2-1; 15 positions match TRBD2. This sequence originates from a human donor with a blood cancer. CDR3 sequence: CASSFGTSGGNEQFF. CDR3 DNA sequence: TGTGCCAGCAGCTTTGGGACTAGCGGGGGGAATGAGCAGTTCTTC.